The clone carrying this T cell receptor (beta chain) was found a few times. Its antigen is not identified. ViraFEST expansion of antigen-specific CD4+ T cells with viral peptide pools preceded sequencing. After roughly 11 days in culture, the CD4+ T cells were isolated. The infection with SARS-CoV-2 (confirmed by PCR) occurred in this person between March and December 2020. Around 2.2 million PBMC per well received 9 to 10 IU/ml IL-2 and approximately 9.2 ug/ml peptides in culture. Cultures had half their medium replaced with IL-2 medium on days 3 and 7. Germline assignment: CDR1 SQVTM and CDR2 ANQGSEA. The V end was cut by 6 bases, the J end by 4 bases, with 21 bases between. The CDR3 sequence is 15 residues long. This specimen comes from a study of vaccination effects on CD4 cells after COVID-19. For the study at large: Two doses of BNT162b2 or mRNA-1273 vaccine were administered to participants.

Clones were sequenced by immunoSEQ multiplex PCR, and TCRdb holds only the in-frame ones, with some missing. In the table there are 20,000 or so clones, 70% to 75% of which are singletons. The rearrangement uses TRBV29-1 and TRBJ2-5; a weak D match, TRBD1 (5 bases). This sequence originates from a human donor who had a prior SARS-CoV-2 infection. Material: CD4+ T cells from PBMCs cultured with SARS-CoV-2 spike peptides, obtained before COVID-19 vaccination. CDR3 loop: CSVVRWTSLGETQYF. The CDR3 nucleotides are TGCAGCGTCGTACGGTGGACAAGCCTCGGAGAGACCCAGTACTTC. Full variable domain (missing parts from reference TRBV29-1 and TRBJ2-5): SAVISQKPSRDICQRGTSLTIQCQVDSQVTMMFWYRQQPGQSLTLIATANQGSEATYESGFVIDKFPISRPNLTFSTLTVSNMSPEDSSIYLCSVVRWTSLGETQYFGPGTRLLVL.